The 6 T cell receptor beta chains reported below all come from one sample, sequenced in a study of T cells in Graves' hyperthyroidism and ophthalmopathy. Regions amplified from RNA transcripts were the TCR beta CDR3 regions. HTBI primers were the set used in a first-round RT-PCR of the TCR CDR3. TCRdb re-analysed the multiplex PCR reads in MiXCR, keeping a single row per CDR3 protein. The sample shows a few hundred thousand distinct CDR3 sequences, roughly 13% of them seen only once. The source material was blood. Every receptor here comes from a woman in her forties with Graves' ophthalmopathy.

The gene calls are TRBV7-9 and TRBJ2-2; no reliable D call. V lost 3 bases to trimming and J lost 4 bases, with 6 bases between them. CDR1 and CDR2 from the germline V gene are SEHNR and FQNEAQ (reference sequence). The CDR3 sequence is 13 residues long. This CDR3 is CASSFEVTGELFF. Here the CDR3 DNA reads TGTGCCAGCAGCTTCGAGGTCACCGGGGAGCTGTTTTTT.

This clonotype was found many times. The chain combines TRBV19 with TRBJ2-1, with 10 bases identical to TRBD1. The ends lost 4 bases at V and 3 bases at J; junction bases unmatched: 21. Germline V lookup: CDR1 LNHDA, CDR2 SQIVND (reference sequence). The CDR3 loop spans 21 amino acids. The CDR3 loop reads CASSNRDRGLGGAENYNEQFF. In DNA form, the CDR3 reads TGTGCCAGTAGTAACCGGGACAGGGGCCTTGGTGGAGCGGAGAACTACAATGAGCAGTTCTTC.

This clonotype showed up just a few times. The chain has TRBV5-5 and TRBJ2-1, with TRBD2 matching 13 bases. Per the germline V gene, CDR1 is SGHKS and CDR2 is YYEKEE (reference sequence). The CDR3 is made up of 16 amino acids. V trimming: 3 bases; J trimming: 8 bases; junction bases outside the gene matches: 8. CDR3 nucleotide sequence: TGTGCCAGCAGCTCCCGGACTAGCGGGGGTTTCTATGAGCAGTTCTTC. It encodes CASSSRTSGGFYEQFF. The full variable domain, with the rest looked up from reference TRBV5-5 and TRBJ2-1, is DAGVTQSPTHLIKTRGQQVTLRCSPISGHKSVSWYQQVLGQGPQFIFQYYEKEERGRGNFPDRFSARQFPNYSSELNVNALLLGDSALYLCASSSRTSGGFYEQFFGPGTRLTVL.

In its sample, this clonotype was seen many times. The CDR3 loop reads CASSLSGGPGDTQYF. The DNA for the CDR3 is TGTGCCAGCAGTTTATCGGGAGGGCCTGGAGATACGCAGTATTTT. The chain is built from TRBV28 and TRBJ2-3, with 8 bases fitting TRBD2. Losses at the gene ends were 1 base for V and 5 bases for J; bases not matched to a gene: 5. Looked up from germline, CDR1 is MDHEN and CDR2 is SYDVKM. The CDR3 contains 15 residues.

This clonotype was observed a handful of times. CDR3: CASSPPGLAGGGEQFF. CDR3 DNA: TGTGCCAGCTCACCGCCGGGACTAGCGGGAGGGGGTGAGCAGTTCTTC. The chain joins TRBV18 to TRBJ2-1, with TRBD2 matching over 16 bases. V trimming: 3 bases; J trimming: 9 bases; junction bases outside the gene matches: 5. CDR1 and CDR2 (germline): KGHSH, LQKENI. This CDR3 is built from 16 residues.

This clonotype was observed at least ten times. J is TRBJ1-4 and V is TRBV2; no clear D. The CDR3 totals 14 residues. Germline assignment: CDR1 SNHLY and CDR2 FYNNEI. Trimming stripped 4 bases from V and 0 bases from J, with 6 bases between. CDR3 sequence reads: CASSADATNEKLFF. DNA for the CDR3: TGTGCCAGCAGTGCGGACGCAACTAATGAAAAACTGTTTTTT. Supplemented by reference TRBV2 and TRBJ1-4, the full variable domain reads EPEVTQTPSHQVTQMGQEVILRCVPISNHLYFYWYRQILGQKVEFLVSFYNNEISEKSEIFDDQFSVERPDGSNFTLKIRSTKLEDSAMYFCASSADATNEKLFFGSGTQLSVL.